The 10 T cell receptor beta chains listed next were all sequenced from one sample in a study of blood T cell repertoires in COVID-19. This table comes from immunoSEQ multiplex PCR, and its TCRdb copy is limited to in-frame clones, with some not included. The sample has 200,000 to 250,000 clones; 82% are singletons. The sequenced sample was peripheral blood. All receptors come from a woman at least 80 years old with acute or convalescent COVID-19.

The chain carries TRBV7-3 and TRBJ2-5; the D gene is possibly TRBD2 (5 bases). Looked up from germline, CDR1 is SGHTA and CDR2 is FQGTGA. The CDR3 consists of 15 residues. Trimming pared 1 base from V and 4 bases from J, leaving 13 bases between. CDR3 in amino acids: CASSLSSGKGETQYF. The CDR3 nucleotides read TGTGCCAGCAGCTTAAGTTCCGGGAAGGGAGAGACCCAGTACTTC.

CDR3 amino acids: CASSVPGLHTEAFF. The CDR3 nucleotides read TGCGCCAGCAGCGTACCGGGACTTCACACTGAAGCTTTCTTT. The chain combines TRBV5-1 with TRBJ1-1, with a weak D call TRBD1 (5 bases). CDR1 and CDR2 from the germline V gene are SGHRS and YFSETQ. Trimming cost V 4 bases and J 3 bases, with 13 bases left between them. The CDR3 is 14 residues long.

This chain's CDR3 is CASSLKDSKNTEAFF. DNA of the CDR3: TGTGCCAGCAGCTTAAAGGACAGCAAGAACACTGAAGCTTTCTTT. V and J are TRBV7-3 and TRBJ1-1; a weak D match, TRBD1 (6 bases). This CDR3 region has 15 residues. Germline loops: CDR1 SGHTA, CDR2 FQGTGA. V was clipped by 1 base and J by 1 base, with 10 bases between them.

The chain joins TRBV4-1 to TRBJ2-6, with TRBD1 matching 8 bases. The CDR3 contains 18 residues. Trimming took 3 bases from V and 0 from J; bases not matched to a gene: 7. Germline V gene sequence: CDR1 MGHRA, CDR2 YSYEKL. The CDR3 DNA follows: TGCGCCAGCAGCCAGATGACAGGGGCGCACTCTGGGGCCAACGTCCTGACTTTC. The encoded protein is CASSQMTGAHSGANVLTF.

The rearrangement uses TRBV7-9 and TRBJ1-4, with 8 bases matching TRBD1. CDR1 is SEHNR and CDR2 is FQNEAQ in the germline V gene (reference sequence). The CDR3 sequence is 14 residues long. Trimming cost V 5 bases and J 5 bases; bases outside gene matches: 4. The CDR3 nucleotides read TGTGCCAGCAGCCGGGGACAGGAAAATGAAAAACTGTTTTTT. It codes for CASSRGQENEKLFF.

The rearrangement uses TRBV6-2 or TRBV6-3 and TRBJ2-1; D perhaps matches TRBD2 (5 bases). The CDR3 has 15 amino acids. Trimming shortened V by 6 bases and J by 4 bases, and 16 bases separated the two germline ends. Germline CDR1 and CDR2: MNHEY and SVGEGT. CDR3 residues: CASSPSGSIYNEQFF. The CDR3 region has the DNA TGTGCCAGCAGCCCAAGCGGTTCAATTTACAATGAGCAGTTCTTC.

The chain links TRBV29-1 to TRBJ2-1; 9 bases map to TRBD2. This CDR3 comprises 16 residues. J gave up 5 bases and V 4 bases, and 12 bases lay outside the gene matches. CDR1 is SQVTM, CDR2 ANQGSEA, per germline. CDR3 DNA sequence: TGCAGCGTTGGGGGGGCCGGGCTAGCGGGAAACAATGAGCAGTTCTTC. Its translation is CSVGGAGLAGNNEQFF.

The rearrangement links TRBV5-1 to TRBJ1-1, with D possibly matching TRBD1 (5 bases). Trimming removed 1 base at V and 1 base at J, with 11 bases between. The CDR3 is 15 amino acids. The germline V gene has CDR1 SGHRS and CDR2 YFSETQ. CDR3 bases: TGCGCCAGCAGCTTGTGGATTGACAGGAACACTGAAGCTTTCTTT. Protein: CASSLWIDRNTEAFF. The full variable domain, completed using reference TRBV5-1 and TRBJ1-1, is KAGVTQTPRYLIKTRGQQVTLSCSPISGHRSVSWYQQTPGQGLQFLFEYFSETQRNKGNFPGRFSGRQFSNSRSEMNVSTLELGDSALYLCASSLWIDRNTEAFFGQGTRLTVV.

This chain connects TRBV7-2 to TRBJ1-3; 8 bases align to TRBD1. With V trimmed by 1 base and J by 1 base, 3 bases remained unmatched. Per germline, CDR1 SGHTA and CDR2 FQGNSA. CDR3 length equals 16 residues. CDR3 in amino acids: CASSLGTGGSGNTIYF. In DNA form, the CDR3 reads TGTGCCAGCAGCTTAGGAACAGGGGGATCTGGAAACACCATATATTTT.

This chain uses TRBV6-2 or TRBV6-3 with TRBJ1-6, with D perhaps TRBD1 (5 bases). The germline gives CDR1 MNHEY, CDR2 SVGEGT. The CDR3 has 20 amino acids. V lost 2 bases and J lost 0, with 20 bases in between. CDR3 residues: CASSYGQRSGASSYNSPLHF. The DNA of the CDR3 is TGTGCCAGCAGTTACGGGCAGAGGAGCGGGGCCAGCTCCTATAATTCACCCCTCCACTTT.